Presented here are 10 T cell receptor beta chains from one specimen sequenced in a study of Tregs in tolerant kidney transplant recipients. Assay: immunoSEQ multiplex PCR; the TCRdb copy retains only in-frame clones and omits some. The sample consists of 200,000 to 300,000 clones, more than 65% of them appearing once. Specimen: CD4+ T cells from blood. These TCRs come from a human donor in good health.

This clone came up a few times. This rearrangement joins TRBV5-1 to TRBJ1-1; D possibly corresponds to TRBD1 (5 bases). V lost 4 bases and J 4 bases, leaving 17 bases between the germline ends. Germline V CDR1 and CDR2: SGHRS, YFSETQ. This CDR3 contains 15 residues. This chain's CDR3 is CASSLGGAGTTEAFF. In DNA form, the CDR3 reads TGCGCCAGCAGCCTGGGAGGGGCGGGGACCACTGAAGCTTTCTTT.

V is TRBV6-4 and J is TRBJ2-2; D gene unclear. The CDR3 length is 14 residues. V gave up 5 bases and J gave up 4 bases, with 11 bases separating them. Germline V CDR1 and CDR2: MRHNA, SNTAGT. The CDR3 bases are TGTGCCAGCAGTCCTGTGGGCTTCACCGGGGAGCTGTTTTTT. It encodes CASSPVGFTGELFF.

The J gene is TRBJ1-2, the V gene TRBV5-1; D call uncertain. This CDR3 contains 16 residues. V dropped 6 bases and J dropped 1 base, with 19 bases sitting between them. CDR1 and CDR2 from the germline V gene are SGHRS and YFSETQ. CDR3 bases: TGCGCCAGCACCTTCCAGCTTGGCAGCCATAACTATGGCTACACCTTC. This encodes CASTFQLGSHNYGYTF.

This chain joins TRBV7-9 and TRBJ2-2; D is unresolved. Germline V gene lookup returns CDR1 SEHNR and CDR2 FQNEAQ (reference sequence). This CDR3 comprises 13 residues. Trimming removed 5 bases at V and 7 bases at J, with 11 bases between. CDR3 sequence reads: CASSRSVIGELFF. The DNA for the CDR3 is TGTGCCAGCAGCCGGTCCGTGATCGGGGAGCTGTTTTTT. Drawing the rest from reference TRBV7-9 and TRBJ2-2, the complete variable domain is DTGVSQNPRHKITKRGQNVTFRCDPISEHNRLYWYRQTLGQGPEFLTYFQNEAQLEKSRLLSDRFSAERPKGSFSTLEIQRTEQGDSAMYLCASSRSVIGELFFGEGSRLTVL.

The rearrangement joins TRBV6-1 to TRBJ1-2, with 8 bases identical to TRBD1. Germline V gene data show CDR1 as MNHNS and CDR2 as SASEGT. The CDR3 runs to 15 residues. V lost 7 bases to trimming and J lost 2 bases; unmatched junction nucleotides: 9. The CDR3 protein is CASTNTRTGNYGYTF. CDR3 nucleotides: TGTGCCAGCACTAATACGAGGACAGGGAACTATGGCTACACCTTC.

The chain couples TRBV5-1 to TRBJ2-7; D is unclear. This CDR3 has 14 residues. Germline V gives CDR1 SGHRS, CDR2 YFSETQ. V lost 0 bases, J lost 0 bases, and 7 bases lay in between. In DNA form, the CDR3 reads TGCGCCAGCAGCTTGGAACCGGGCTCCTACGAGCAGTACTTC. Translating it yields CASSLEPGSYEQYF.

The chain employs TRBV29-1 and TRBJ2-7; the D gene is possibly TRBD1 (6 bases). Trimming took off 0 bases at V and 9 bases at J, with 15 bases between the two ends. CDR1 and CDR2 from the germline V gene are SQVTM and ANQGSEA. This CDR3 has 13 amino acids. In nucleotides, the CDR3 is TGCAGCGTTGAAGAGGGGGACATCGGCGTGCAGTACTTC. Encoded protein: CSVEEGDIGVQYF.

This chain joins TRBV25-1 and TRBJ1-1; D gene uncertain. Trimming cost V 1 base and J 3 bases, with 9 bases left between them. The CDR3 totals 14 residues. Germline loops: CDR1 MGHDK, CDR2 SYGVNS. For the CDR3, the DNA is TGTGCCAGCAGTGAATTTGGTGACCACACTGAAGCTTTCTTT. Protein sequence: CASSEFGDHTEAFF. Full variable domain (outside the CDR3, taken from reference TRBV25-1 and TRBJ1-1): EADIYQTPRYLVIGTGKKITLECSQTMGHDKMYWYQQDPGMELHLIHYSYGVNSTEKGDLSSESTVSRIRTEHFPLTLESARPSHTSQYLCASSEFGDHTEAFFGQGTRLTVV.

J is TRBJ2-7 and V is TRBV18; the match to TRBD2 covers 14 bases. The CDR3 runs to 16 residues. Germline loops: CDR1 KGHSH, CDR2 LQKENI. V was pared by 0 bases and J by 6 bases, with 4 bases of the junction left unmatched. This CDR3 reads CASSPPSGLAGGEQYF. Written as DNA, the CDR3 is TGTGCCAGCTCACCACCTTCAGGACTAGCGGGAGGCGAGCAGTACTTC.

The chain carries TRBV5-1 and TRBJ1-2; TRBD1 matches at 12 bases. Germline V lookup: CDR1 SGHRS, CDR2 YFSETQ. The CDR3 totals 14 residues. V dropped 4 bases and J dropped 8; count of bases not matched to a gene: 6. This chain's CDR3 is CASSRGQGAWGYTF. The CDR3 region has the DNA TGCGCCAGCAGCCGGGGACAGGGGGCTTGGGGCTACACCTTC.